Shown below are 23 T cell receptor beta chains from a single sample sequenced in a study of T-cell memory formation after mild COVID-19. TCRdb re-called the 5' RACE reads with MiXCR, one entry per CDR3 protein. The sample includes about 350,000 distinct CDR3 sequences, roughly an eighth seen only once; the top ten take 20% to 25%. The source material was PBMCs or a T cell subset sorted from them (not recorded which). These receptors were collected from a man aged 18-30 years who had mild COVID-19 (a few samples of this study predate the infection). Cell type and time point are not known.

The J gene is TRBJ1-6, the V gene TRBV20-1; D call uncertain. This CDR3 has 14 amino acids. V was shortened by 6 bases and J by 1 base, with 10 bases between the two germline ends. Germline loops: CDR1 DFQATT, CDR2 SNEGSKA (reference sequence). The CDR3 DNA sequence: TGCAGTGCCCAGGAGAGATCCTATAATTCACCCCTCCACTTT. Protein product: CSAQERSYNSPLHF.

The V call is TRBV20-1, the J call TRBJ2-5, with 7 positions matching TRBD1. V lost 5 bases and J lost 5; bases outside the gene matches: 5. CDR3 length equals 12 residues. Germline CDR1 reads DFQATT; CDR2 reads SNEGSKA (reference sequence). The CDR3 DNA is TGCAGTGCTCGACAGGGTCAGGAGACCCAGTACTTC. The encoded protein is CSARQGQETQYF.

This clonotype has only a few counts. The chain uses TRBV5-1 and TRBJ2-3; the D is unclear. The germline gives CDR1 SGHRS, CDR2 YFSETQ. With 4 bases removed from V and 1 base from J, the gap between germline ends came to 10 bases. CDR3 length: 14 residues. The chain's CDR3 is CASSPRVGTDTQYF. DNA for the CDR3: TGCGCCAGCAGCCCCCGCGTAGGCACAGATACGCAGTATTTT.

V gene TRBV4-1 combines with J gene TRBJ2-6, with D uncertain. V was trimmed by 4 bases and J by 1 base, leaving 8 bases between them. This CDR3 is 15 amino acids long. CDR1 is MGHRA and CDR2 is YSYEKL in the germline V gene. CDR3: CASSPVRSGANVLTF. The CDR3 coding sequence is TGCGCCAGCAGCCCGGTGAGATCTGGGGCCAACGTCCTGACTTTC.

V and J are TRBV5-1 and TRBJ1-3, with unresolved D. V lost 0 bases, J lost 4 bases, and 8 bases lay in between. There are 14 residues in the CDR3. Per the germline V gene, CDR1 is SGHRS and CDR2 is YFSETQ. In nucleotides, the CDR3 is TGCGCCAGCAGCTTGGGCCCTCGGGGAAACACCATATATTTT. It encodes CASSLGPRGNTIYF.

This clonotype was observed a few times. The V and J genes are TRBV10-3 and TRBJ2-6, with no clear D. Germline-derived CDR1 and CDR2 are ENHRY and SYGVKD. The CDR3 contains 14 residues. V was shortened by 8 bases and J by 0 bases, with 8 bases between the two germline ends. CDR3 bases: TGTGCCATCGGTTCTAGCTCTGGGGCCAACGTCCTGACTTTC. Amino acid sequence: CAIGSSSGANVLTF.

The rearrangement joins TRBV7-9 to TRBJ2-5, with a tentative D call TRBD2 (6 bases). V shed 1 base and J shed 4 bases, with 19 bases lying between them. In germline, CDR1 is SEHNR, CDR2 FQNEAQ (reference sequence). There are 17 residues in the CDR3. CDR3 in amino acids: CASSLGFGGATAETQYF. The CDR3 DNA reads TGTGCCAGCAGCTTAGGGTTTGGAGGGGCTACCGCAGAGACCCAGTACTTC. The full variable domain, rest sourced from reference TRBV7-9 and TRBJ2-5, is DTGVSQNPRHKITKRGQNVTFRCDPISEHNRLYWYRQTLGQGPEFLTYFQNEAQLEKSRLLSDRFSAERPKGSFSTLEIQRTEQGDSAMYLCASSLGFGGATAETQYFGPGTRLLVL.

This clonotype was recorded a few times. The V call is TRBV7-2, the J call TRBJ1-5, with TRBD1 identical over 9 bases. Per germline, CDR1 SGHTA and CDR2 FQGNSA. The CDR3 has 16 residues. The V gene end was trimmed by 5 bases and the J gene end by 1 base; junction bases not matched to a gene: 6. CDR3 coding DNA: TGTGCCAGCAGCGCGGGACAGGGTGGAAGCAATCAGCCCCAGCATTTT. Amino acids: CASSAGQGGSNQPQHF.

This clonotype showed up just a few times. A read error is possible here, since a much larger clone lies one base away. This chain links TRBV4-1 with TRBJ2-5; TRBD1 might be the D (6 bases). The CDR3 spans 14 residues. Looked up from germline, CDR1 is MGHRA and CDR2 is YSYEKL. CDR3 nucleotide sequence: TGCGTCAGCAGCCAAGTCGCAGGGGTGGAGACCCAGTACTTC. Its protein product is CVSSQVAGVETQYF.

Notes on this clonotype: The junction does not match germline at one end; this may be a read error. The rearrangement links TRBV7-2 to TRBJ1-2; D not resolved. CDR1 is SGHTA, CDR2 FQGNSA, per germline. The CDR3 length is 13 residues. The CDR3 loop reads CASTLMWGYGYTF. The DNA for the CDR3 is TGTGCCAGCACCTTAATGTGGGGCTATGGCTACACCTTC.

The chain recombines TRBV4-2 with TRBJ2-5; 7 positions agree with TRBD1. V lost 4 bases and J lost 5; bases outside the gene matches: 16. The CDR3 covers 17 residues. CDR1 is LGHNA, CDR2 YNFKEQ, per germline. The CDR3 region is CASSLHPRDSAGETQYF. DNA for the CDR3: TGTGCCAGCAGCCTCCACCCCCGGGACAGCGCAGGGGAGACCCAGTACTTC.

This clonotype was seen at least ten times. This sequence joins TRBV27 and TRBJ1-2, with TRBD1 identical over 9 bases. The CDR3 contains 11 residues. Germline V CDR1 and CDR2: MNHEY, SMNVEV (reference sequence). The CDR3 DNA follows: TGTGCTTCGACAGGGGGCTATGGCTACACCTTC. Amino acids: CASTGGYGYTF.

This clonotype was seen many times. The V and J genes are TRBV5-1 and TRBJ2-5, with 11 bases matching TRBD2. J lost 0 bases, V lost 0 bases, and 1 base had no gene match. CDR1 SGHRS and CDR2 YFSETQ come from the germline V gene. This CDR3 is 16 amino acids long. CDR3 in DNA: TGCGCCAGCAGCTTGGCTAGCGGGGGGTACCAAGAGACCCAGTACTTC. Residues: CASSLASGGYQETQYF.

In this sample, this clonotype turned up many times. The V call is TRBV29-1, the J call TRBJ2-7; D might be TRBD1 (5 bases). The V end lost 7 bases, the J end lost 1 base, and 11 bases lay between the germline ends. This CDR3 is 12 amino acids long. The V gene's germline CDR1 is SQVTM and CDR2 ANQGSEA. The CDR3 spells CSGGYFSYEQYF. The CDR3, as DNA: TGCAGCGGGGGCTACTTTTCCTACGAGCAGTACTTC.

The DNA for the CDR3 is TGTGCCAGCAGCTCGGGAGTTGTCACTGAAGCTTTCTTT. It codes for CASSSGVVTEAFF. The rearrangement uses TRBV5-5 and TRBJ1-1; D gene unclear. The CDR3 loop spans 13 amino acids. Germline V gene data show CDR1 as SGHKS and CDR2 as YYEKEE (reference sequence). The V end was cut by 3 bases, the J end by 4 bases, with 10 bases between.

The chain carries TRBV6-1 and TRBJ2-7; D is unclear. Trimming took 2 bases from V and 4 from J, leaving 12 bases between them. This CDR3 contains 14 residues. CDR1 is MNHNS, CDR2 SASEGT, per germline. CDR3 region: CASSEYWGSYEQYF. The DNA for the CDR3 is TGTGCCAGCAGTGAATACTGGGGAAGTTACGAGCAGTACTTC.

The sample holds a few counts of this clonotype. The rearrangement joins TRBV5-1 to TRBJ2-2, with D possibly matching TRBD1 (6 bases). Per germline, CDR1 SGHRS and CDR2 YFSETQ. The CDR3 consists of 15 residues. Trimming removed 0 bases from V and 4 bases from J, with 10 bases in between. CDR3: CASSLAPGATGELFF. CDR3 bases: TGCGCCAGCAGCTTGGCCCCAGGGGCCACCGGGGAGCTGTTTTTT.

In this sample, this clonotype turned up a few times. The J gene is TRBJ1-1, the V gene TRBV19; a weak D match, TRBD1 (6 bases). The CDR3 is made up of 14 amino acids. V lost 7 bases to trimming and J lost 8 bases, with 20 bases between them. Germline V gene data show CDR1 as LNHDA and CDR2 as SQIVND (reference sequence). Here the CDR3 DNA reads TGTGCCAGTACCCAAAAACAGGGCGGCCCAGAAGCTTTCTTT. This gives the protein CASTQKQGGPEAFF.

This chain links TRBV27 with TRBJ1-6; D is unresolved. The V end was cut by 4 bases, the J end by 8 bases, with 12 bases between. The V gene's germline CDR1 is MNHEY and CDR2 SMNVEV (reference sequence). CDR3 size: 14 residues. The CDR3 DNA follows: TGTGCCAGCAGTTCGGACGGTGTGTATTCACCCCTCCACTTT. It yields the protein CASSSDGVYSPLHF.

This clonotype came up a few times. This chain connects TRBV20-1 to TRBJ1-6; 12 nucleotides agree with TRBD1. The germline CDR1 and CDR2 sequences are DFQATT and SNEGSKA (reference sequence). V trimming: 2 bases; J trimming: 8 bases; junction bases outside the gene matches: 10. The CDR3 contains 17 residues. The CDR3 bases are TGCAGTGCTAGATGGGTCGGGACAGGGGGCGAGGATTCACCCCTCCACTTT. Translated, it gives CSARWVGTGGEDSPLHF.

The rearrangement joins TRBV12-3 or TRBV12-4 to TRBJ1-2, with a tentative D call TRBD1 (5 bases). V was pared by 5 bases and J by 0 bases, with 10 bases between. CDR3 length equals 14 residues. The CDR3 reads CASSNRRSNYGYTF. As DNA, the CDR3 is TGTGCCAGCAGTAACAGGAGGTCTAACTATGGCTACACCTTC.

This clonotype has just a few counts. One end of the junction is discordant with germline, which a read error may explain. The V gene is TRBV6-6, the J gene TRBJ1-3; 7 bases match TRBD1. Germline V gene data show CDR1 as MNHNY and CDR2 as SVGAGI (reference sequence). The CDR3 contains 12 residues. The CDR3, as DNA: TGTGCCAGCAGTTCAGAGGACAGGCCGACCAGGTTT. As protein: CASSSEDRPTRF.

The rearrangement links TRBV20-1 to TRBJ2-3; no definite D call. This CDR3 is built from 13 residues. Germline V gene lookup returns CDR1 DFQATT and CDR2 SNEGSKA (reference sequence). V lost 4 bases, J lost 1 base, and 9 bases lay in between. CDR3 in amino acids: CSAILAGTDTQYF. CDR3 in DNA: TGCAGTGCTATACTGGCGGGCACAGATACGCAGTATTTT.